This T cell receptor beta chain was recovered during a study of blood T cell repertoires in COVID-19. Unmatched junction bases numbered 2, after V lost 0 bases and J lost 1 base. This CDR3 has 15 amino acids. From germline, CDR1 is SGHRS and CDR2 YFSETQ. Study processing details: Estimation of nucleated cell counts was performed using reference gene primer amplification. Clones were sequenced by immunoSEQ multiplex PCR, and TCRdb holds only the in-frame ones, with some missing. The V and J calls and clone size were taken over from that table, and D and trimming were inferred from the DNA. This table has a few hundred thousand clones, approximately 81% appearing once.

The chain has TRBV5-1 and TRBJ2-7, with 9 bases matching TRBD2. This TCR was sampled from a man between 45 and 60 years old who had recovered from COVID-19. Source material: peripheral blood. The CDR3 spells CASSLELAGSYEQYF. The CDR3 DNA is TGCGCCAGCAGCTTGGAGCTAGCGGGGTCCTACGAGCAGTACTTC.